This T cell receptor (beta chain) was identified in a study of T cells after yellow fever vaccination. In the study overall: SMART-Seq v4 Ultra Low Input served to prepare low-cell-number fractions. Study-level findings and limits: The booster saw the reappearance of most primary-vaccination clones (around 96% CD4, 88% CD8). A weaker secondary response peaked on day 5, the primary on day 15.

With respect to this clonotype: Its antigen is not identified.

One entry per CDR3 protein results from TCRdb running MiXCR on the 5' RACE reads. The sample shows some 320,000 distinct CDR3 sequences, roughly 8.7% of them seen only once. This sample comprised CD4+ T cells sorted from PBMCs, obtained 5 days after the yellow fever booster vaccination. The sequence derives from a man in his late teens or twenties who received the YFV17D yellow fever vaccine.

The CDR3 here is CSASAGAPYEQYF. The CDR3 nucleotides are TGCAGTGCTAGCGCAGGAGCCCCCTACGAGCAGTACTTC. The gene calls are TRBV20-1 and TRBJ2-7, with D uncertain. The germline V gene has CDR1 DFQATT and CDR2 SNEGSKA (reference sequence). Trimming took 3 bases from V and 2 from J, leaving 11 bases between them. This CDR3 is 13 amino acids long.